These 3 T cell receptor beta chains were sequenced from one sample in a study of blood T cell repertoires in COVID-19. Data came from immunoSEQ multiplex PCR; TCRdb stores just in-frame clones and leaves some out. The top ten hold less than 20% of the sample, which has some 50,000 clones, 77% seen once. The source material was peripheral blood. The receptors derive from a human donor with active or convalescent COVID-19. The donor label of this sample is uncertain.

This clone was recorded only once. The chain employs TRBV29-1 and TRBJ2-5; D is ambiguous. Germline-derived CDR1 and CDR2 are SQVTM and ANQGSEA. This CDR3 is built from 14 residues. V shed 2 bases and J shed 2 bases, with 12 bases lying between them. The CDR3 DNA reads TGCAGCGTTGAAATGCCGCGGCAACAAGAGACCCAGTACTTC. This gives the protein CSVEMPRQQETQYF.

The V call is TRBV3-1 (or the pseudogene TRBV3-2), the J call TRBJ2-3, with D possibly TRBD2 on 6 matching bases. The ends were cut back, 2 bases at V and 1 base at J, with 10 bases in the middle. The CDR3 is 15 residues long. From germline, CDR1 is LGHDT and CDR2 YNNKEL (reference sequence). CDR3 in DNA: TGTGCCAGCAGCCAATTTAGCGGACGCACAGATACGCAGTATTTT. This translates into CASSQFSGRTDTQYF.

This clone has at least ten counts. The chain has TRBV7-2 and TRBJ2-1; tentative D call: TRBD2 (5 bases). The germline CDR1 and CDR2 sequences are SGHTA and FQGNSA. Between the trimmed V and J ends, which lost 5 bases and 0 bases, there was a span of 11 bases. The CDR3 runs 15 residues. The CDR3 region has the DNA TGTGCCAGCAGCGACTACCTTGGCTCCTACAATGAGCAGTTCTTC. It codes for CASSDYLGSYNEQFF.